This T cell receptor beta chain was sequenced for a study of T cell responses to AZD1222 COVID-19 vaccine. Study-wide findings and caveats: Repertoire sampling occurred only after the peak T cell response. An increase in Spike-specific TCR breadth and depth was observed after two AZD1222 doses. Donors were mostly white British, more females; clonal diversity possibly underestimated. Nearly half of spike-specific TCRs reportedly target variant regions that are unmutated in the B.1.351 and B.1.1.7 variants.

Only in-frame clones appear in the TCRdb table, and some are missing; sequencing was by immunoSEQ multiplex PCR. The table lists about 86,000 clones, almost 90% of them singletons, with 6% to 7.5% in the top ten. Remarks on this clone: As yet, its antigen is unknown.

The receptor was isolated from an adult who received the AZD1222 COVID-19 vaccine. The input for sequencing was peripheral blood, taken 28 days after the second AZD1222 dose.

This CDR3 is CATSRPLAGYNEQFF. The CDR3, as DNA: TGTGCCACCAGCAGACCACTAGCGGGTTACAATGAGCAGTTCTTC. The rearrangement links TRBV15 to TRBJ2-1; 9 bases agree with TRBD2. With V trimmed by 2 bases and J by 4 bases, 3 bases remained unmatched. The germline CDR1 and CDR2 sequences are LNHNV and YYDKDF (reference sequence). The CDR3 has 15 residues.